The 15 T cell receptor beta chains in this list originate from one sample, sequenced in a study of T cell responses to AZD1222 COVID-19 vaccine. TCRdb's copy holds only in-frame clones and misses some; the assay was immunoSEQ multiplex PCR. The sample records tens of thousands of clones, 75% to 90% being singletons. Sequences were derived from peripheral blood, sampled 28 days after the second AZD1222 dose. The receptor set was obtained from an adult who received the AZD1222 COVID-19 vaccine.

The chain uses TRBV25-1 and TRBJ2-7; the D is unclear. Germline values: CDR1 MGHDK, CDR2 SYGVNS. CDR3 size: 15 residues. The V end was cut by 2 bases, the J end by 0 bases, with 11 bases between. The CDR3 here is CASSEPERSSYEQYF. The DNA of the CDR3 is TGTGCCAGCAGTGAACCGGAGAGGAGCTCCTACGAGCAGTACTTC.

The chain combines TRBV5-1 with TRBJ1-1, with D perhaps TRBD1 (5 bases). This CDR3 is 14 amino acids long. The V gene's germline CDR1 is SGHRS and CDR2 YFSETQ. Trimming took 0 bases from V and 3 from J, leaving 9 bases between them. CDR3: CASSLEAGYTEAFF. As DNA, the CDR3 is TGCGCCAGCAGCTTGGAGGCAGGGTACACTGAAGCTTTCTTT.

This chain connects TRBV29-1 to TRBJ2-3; no clear D. Germline V CDR1 and CDR2: SQVTM, ANQGSEA. The V end was cut by 4 bases, the J end by 2 bases, with 10 bases between. The CDR3 has 13 residues. The CDR3 DNA is TGCAGCGTTGGAGGCAGCTACACAGATACGCAGTATTTT. Translated, it gives CSVGGSYTDTQYF.

The chain has TRBV6-5 and TRBJ1-2, with D possibly TRBD1 on 6 matching bases. This CDR3 has 11 amino acids. From germline, CDR1 is MNHEY and CDR2 SVGAGI. V lost 7 bases and J lost 5, with 8 bases in between. The CDR3 DNA is TGTGCCAGCACGGGACATTATGGCTACACCTTC. Translating it yields CASTGHYGYTF.

The chain has TRBV27 and TRBJ2-2, with 7 nucleotides matching TRBD2. The CDR3 extends over 15 amino acids. The germline CDR1 and CDR2 sequences are MNHEY and SMNVEV (reference sequence). J lost 1 base, V lost 2 bases, and 1 base had no gene match. In DNA, the CDR3 is TGTGCCAGCAGTTTACGCGGGGGGAACACCGGGGAGCTGTTTTTT. This sequence encodes CASSLRGGNTGELFF.

The V and J genes are TRBV7-2 and TRBJ1-2; 7 positions match TRBD1. CDR1 and CDR2 (germline): SGHTA, FQGNSA. The V segment lost 5 bases and the J segment 4 bases; nucleotides outside the gene matches: 7. This CDR3 region has 14 residues. The CDR3 sequence is CASSILDRFYGYTF. In DNA, the CDR3 is TGTGCCAGCAGCATTCTGGACAGGTTCTATGGCTACACCTTC.

The rearrangement links TRBV5-4 to TRBJ2-7; the match to TRBD1 covers 11 bases. CDR1 is SGHNT and CDR2 is YYREEE in the germline V gene (reference sequence). V was pared by 2 bases and J by 5 bases, with 9 bases of the junction left unmatched. This CDR3 is built from 16 residues. The CDR3 DNA is TGTGCCAGCAGCTTCCAATCCTGGACAGGGGGCGACGAGCAGTACTTC. It yields the protein CASSFQSWTGGDEQYF.

In this sample, this clone turned up many times. The chain has TRBV12-3 or TRBV12-4 and TRBJ2-1, with TRBD2 matching over 8 bases. Losses at the gene ends were 5 bases for V and 10 bases for J; bases not matched to a gene: 7. The CDR3 loop spans 13 amino acids. The CDR3 is CASSLGLAYEQFF. The CDR3 DNA follows: TGTGCCAGCAGTCTCGGACTAGCTTACGAGCAGTTCTTC.

The rearrangement links TRBV4-1 to TRBJ1-6; possibly TRBD1 for D (5 bases). Germline values: CDR1 MGHRA, CDR2 YSYEKL. Trimming pared 0 bases from V and 6 bases from J, leaving 24 bases between. The CDR3 contains 20 residues. The CDR3 region is CASSQDALGWRDGGNSPLHF. The CDR3 DNA follows: TGCGCCAGCAGCCAAGACGCGTTGGGGTGGAGGGATGGGGGTAATTCACCCCTCCACTTT.

This chain links TRBV19 with TRBJ1-3; D remains ambiguous. The germline V gene encodes CDR1 LNHDA and CDR2 SQIVND (reference sequence). The V end was cut by 5 bases, the J end by 0 bases, with 11 bases between. CDR3 length: 15 amino acids. The CDR3 nucleotides read TGTGCCAGTAGTGACGCGGGATTCTCTGGAAACACCATATATTTT. This sequence encodes CASSDAGFSGNTIYF. Variable domain in full (rest from reference TRBV19 and TRBJ1-3): DGGITQSPKYLFRKEGQNVTLSCEQNLNHDAMYWYRQDPGQGLRLIYYSQIVNDFQKGDIAEGYSVSREKKESFPLTVTSAQKNPTAFYLCASSDAGFSGNTIYFGEGSWLTVV.

The CDR3 reads CSVESRDDYGYTF. As DNA, the CDR3 is TGCAGCGTTGAATCGCGGGACGACTATGGCTACACCTTC. This sequence joins TRBV29-1 and TRBJ1-2, with D perhaps TRBD1 (5 bases). Germline V gene sequence: CDR1 SQVTM, CDR2 ANQGSEA. The CDR3 extends over 13 amino acids. Trimming stripped 2 bases from V and 3 bases from J, with 10 bases between.

The chain couples TRBV18 to TRBJ1-2; no clear D. V was cut by 2 bases and J by 3 bases, with 4 bases left in between. This CDR3 is 12 amino acids long. Germline values: CDR1 KGHSH, CDR2 LQKENI. The CDR3 loop reads CASSPADYGYTF. DNA of the CDR3: TGTGCCAGCTCACCAGCGGACTATGGCTACACCTTC.

The chain joins TRBV6-6 to TRBJ2-1; D is possibly TRBD1 or TRBD2 (6 bases each). The CDR3 loop spans 14 amino acids. Trimming cost V 6 bases and J 8 bases, with 17 bases left between them. Per the germline V gene, CDR1 is MNHNY and CDR2 is SVGAGI (reference sequence). DNA of the CDR3: TGTGCCAGCAGGTGGAGGGGGGAAGGGTATGAGCAGTTCTTC. Residues: CASRWRGEGYEQFF.

This clone was found once. The V gene is TRBV5-1, the J gene TRBJ2-1; D is possibly TRBD1 (5 bases). Per the germline V gene, CDR1 is SGHRS and CDR2 is YFSETQ. V gave up 3 bases and J gave up 4 bases, with 17 bases separating them. This CDR3 is 16 amino acids long. The CDR3 nucleotides are TGCGCCAGCAGCTCAGGGTCCGATAAGACTTACAATGAGCAGTTCTTC. Amino acid sequence: CASSSGSDKTYNEQFF.

This clone was observed a single time. The CDR3 region has the DNA TGTGCCAGCTCAGTGACAGGAAACACCGGGGAGCTGTTTTTT. Its translation: CASSVTGNTGELFF. The chain uses TRBV18 and TRBJ2-2; D possibly corresponds to TRBD1 (6 bases). CDR3 size: 14 residues. V lost 5 bases to trimming and J lost 2 bases, with 9 bases between them. Germline CDR1 and CDR2: KGHSH and LQKENI.